This entry features one TCR beta chain sequence. Antigen specificity is unknown. The sample comes from a study of identifying expanded T cells in peripheral blood. General study findings and limits: Approximately two-week clone count variance significantly increased as total template count grew.

The repertoire was sequenced with immunoSEQ multiplex PCR; TCRdb's copy has only in-frame clones and lacks some. The top ten clones hold 5.5% of a sample with some 97,000 clones, over 70% of them seen once. No infections or other immune events were documented during collection. The CDR3 consists of 13 residues. V shed 7 bases and J 4 bases; nucleotides not matched to a gene: 3. Per germline, CDR1 LNHDA and CDR2 SQIVND (reference sequence). V is TRBV19 and J is TRBJ1-5; 8 bases agree with TRBD1. The TCR was taken from a person aged 18-69 years in good health. The sequenced sample was blood. The CDR3 sequence: CASKGQGNQPQHF. CDR3 bases: TGTGCCAGTAAAGGACAGGGAAATCAGCCCCAGCATTTT.